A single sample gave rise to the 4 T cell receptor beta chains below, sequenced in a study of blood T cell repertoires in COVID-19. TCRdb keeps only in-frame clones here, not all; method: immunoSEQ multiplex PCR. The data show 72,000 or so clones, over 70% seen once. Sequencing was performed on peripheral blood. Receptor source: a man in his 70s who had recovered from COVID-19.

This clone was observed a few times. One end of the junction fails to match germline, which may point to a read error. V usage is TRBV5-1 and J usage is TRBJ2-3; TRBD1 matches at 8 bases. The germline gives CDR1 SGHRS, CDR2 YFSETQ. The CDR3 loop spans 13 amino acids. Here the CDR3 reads CASSWENRDRQHF. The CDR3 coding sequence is TGCGCCAGCAGCTGGGAGAACCGGGACAGGCAACATTTT.

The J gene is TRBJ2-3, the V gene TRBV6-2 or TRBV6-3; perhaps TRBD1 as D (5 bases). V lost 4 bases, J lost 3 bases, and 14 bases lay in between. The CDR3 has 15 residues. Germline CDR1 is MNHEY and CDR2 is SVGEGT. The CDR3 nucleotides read TGTGCCAGCAGTTTTGGGGCTATGATAACAGATACGCAGTATTTT. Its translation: CASSFGAMITDTQYF.

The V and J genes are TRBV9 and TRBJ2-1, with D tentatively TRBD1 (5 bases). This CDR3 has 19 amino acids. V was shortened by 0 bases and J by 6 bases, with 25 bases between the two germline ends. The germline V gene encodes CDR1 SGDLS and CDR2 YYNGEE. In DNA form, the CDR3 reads TGTGCCAGCAGCGTAGCCCCCGCTGGGGCACAGATTGTGGGCAATGAGCAGTTCTTC. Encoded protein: CASSVAPAGAQIVGNEQFF.

CDR3 region: CASSQVDRDNTGELFF. CDR3 in DNA: TGTGCCAGCAGCCAAGTGGACAGGGATAACACCGGGGAGCTGTTTTTT. The chain has TRBV4-2 and TRBJ2-2; 8 nucleotides agree with TRBD1. This CDR3 is built from 16 residues. V shed 1 base and J 2 bases; nucleotides not matched to a gene: 3. The V gene's germline CDR1 is LGHNA and CDR2 YNFKEQ.